This TCR beta chain was identified during a study of blood T cell repertoires in COVID-19. As for the study in general: Material from acute and convalescent COVID-19 was sourced from the United States, Italy and Spain. The analysed material was cDNA or gDNA that came from T cells, B-cell-depleted T cells, or PBMCs.

The length of the CDR3 is 16 residues. Germline loops: CDR1 SNHLY, CDR2 FYNNEI. Deletions cut 6 bases from V and 2 bases from J, with 16 bases between. In the study's own analysis: Nucleated cell number was recorded as an estimate derived from reference gene primer amplification. TCRdb keeps only in-frame clones here, not all; method: immunoSEQ multiplex PCR. V and J calls and clone size come straight from that table; D and trimming were deduced from the DNA. In the table there are about 150,000 clones, about 83% of which are singletons. The rearrangement joins TRBV2 to TRBJ2-2; TRBD2 is a possible D gene (6 bases). Sequenced: peripheral blood. The sequence came from an elderly woman with acute or convalescent COVID-19. DNA of the CDR3: TGTGCCAGCAGGCCCGGGAGCTCCTCCAACACCGGGGAGCTGTTTTTT. It is translated as CASRPGSSSNTGELFF. Using reference TRBV2 and TRBJ2-2 for the parts outside the CDR3, the full variable domain is EPEVTQTPSHQVTQMGQEVILRCVPISNHLYFYWYRQILGQKVEFLVSFYNNEISEKSEIFDDQFSVERPDGSNFTLKIRSTKLEDSAMYFCASRPGSSSNTGELFFGEGSRLTVL.